Given below is one T cell receptor beta chain in context. Antigen unknown. The CDR3 has 15 residues. Germline V lookup: CDR1 SGDLS, CDR2 YYNGEE. The J segment lost 3 bases and the V segment lost 4 bases, leaving 6 bases of the junction unmatched. Using immunoSEQ multiplex PCR, the repertoire was profiled, and TCRdb retains in-frame clones only, with some absent. Among over 150,000 clones listed, 85% to 95% were seen once. These data come from a study of OX40 agonist ivuxolimab in advanced cancers. Study context: It was ivuxolimab, an agonistic anti-OX40 (CD134) antibody, that patients were treated with. From 23 to 79 years was the age range, with a mean of approximately 58 years, and over 70% were male. Under the entry rules, prior anti-PD-1, anti-PD-L1 or anti-CTLA-4 therapy was allowed, and 35% to 40% had some. General study results and limits: It was also the case that some nonresponders had low normalized T-cell clonal expansion.

The genes are TRBV9 and TRBJ2-1; TRBD2 agrees at 8 bases. Sequencing was performed on CD4+ or CD8+ T cells sorted from blood, taken in a trial of the OX40 agonist ivuxolimab. This sequence originates from an adult with an advanced solid tumor such as melanoma, head and neck, liver or kidney cancer. The CDR3 nucleotides read TGTGCCAGCAGCCATACTAGCGGACTCTACAATGAGCAGTTCTTC. This encodes CASSHTSGLYNEQFF.